This T cell receptor (beta chain) was sequenced in a study of shared clonotypes between healthy human individuals. Study background: Per donor, three plates held CD4 naive cells, three held CD4 memory, two held CD8 naive and one held CD8 memory. The study's findings and limits: Non-shared clonotypes displayed generation probabilities falling below those of clonotypes present in all four donors.

The CDR3 consists of 15 residues. Only in-frame clones appear in the TCRdb table, and some are missing; sequencing was by immunoSEQ multiplex PCR. The top ten clones hold roughly 1.2% of a sample with about 2 million clones, around 96% of them seen once. In the naive CD8 group, cells lacked CD45RO and were positively selected for CCR7, so terminally differentiated effector memory CD45RA+ cells were left out. As concerns this clone: Antigen: not known.

This sequence joins TRBV21-1 and TRBJ1-5. TRBV21-1 is tagged as a pseudogene. Sequencing was performed on naive CD8+ T cells sorted from blood. This TCR was recovered from a man between 18 and 35 years old in good health. CDR3 nucleotides: TGTGCCACCCGAGGGCTAGGGCGGAGCAATCAGCCCCAGCATTTT. It specifies CATRGLGRSNQPQHF.